This T cell receptor beta chain was captured in a study of CD8+ T cells in alopecia areata. Broader study findings: An increase in clonality over normal scalp was evident in lesional scalp, especially alopecia totalis/universalis. Expanded CD8+ clones among the top 100, and scalp clonality, were significantly decreased by tofacitinib.

The germline V and J ends were trimmed by 6 bases and 6 bases, with 8 bases remaining between them. Looked up from germline, CDR1 is SNHLY and CDR2 is FYNNEI. The CDR3 is 12 amino acids. Treatment here: oral pan-JAK inhibitor, 5-10 mg twice daily. A note on this clone: The antigen remains unidentified.

RNA was extracted and reverse transcribed into cDNA as the sequencing template. Using immunoSEQ multiplex PCR, the repertoire was profiled, and TCRdb retains in-frame clones only, with some absent. Altogether around 190,000 clones are present, more than 55% being singletons, with the ten largest covering roughly 1.3%. This TCR was sampled from a human donor with alopecia areata. Specimen: CD4+ T cells sorted from blood, collected between weeks 49 and 50, from a patient treated with tofacitinib. The genes are TRBV2 and TRBJ2-2, with D tentatively TRBD1 (6 bases). The CDR3 protein is CASRQGAGELFF. The CDR3 DNA is TGTGCCAGCAGACAGGGCGCCGGGGAGCTGTTTTTT.